This TCR beta chain was sequenced for a study of response to subunit inactivated influenza vaccine. Each CDR3 protein gets one entry after TCRdb re-called the RT-PCR reads with MiXCR. The data hold about 580,000 distinct CDR3 sequences, with less than 15% observed a single time. The length of the CDR3 is 13 residues. This clonotype originated in a man aged 45 to 65 who received an inactivated influenza vaccine. The material was PBMCs from blood, obtained 11 to 12 days after vaccination. The rearrangement links TRBV21-1 to TRBJ1-6; TRBD1, the table's D call, was not compared with the DNA. TRBV21-1 is a documented pseudogene. The CDR3 DNA sequence: TGTGCCACTAGGGACAGGCGGCTTTCACCCCTCCACTTT. Its protein product is CATRDRRLSPLHF.